This entry lists 12 T cell receptor beta chains sequenced from one sample in a study of cytomegalovirus exposure and HLA in healthy donors. The PCR made use of 60 Vbeta and 13 Jbeta primers. Libraries were prepared by immunoSEQ multiplex PCR; TCRdb keeps only in-frame clonotypes and omits some of them. Its clone listing holds 180,000 or so clones. The sample consisted of PBMCs. The receptors come from a boy aged 10-17 years in good health and CMV-seronegative.

The CDR3 region has the DNA TGTGCCAGCATGCAGGGGGCATACAATGAGCAGTTCTTC. This codes for CASMQGAYNEQFF. The chain combines TRBV6-1 with TRBJ2-1; 8 bases align to TRBD1. This CDR3 comprises 13 residues. Unmatched junction bases numbered 3, after V lost 7 bases and J lost 4 bases. The V gene's germline CDR1 is MNHNS and CDR2 SASEGT.

The V call is TRBV6-6, the J call TRBJ2-3; tentative D call: TRBD2 (5 bases). This CDR3 spans 14 amino acids. Trimming removed 4 bases at V and 7 bases at J, with 15 bases between. From germline, CDR1 is MNHNY and CDR2 SVGAGI (reference sequence). As DNA, the CDR3 is TGTGCCAGCAGTTTTGGTACGAGAGGGAATACGCAGTATTTT. Its translation: CASSFGTRGNTQYF.

The gene calls are TRBV25-1 and TRBJ2-3; 8 bases agree with TRBD1. This CDR3 has 17 residues. Germline loops: CDR1 MGHDK, CDR2 SYGVNS. V gave up 7 bases and J gave up 1 base; unmatched junction bases: 13. The CDR3 is CASKSRDRFFGTDTQYF. CDR3 coding DNA: TGTGCCAGCAAATCCCGGGACAGGTTTTTTGGCACAGATACGCAGTATTTT.

The chain combines TRBV15 with TRBJ2-5; D is possibly TRBD1 (6 bases). Germline values: CDR1 LNHNV, CDR2 YYDKDF (reference sequence). This CDR3 has 15 residues. Trimming removed 2 bases from V and 5 bases from J, with 15 bases in between. The CDR3 is CATSRPGHYSETQYF. As DNA, the CDR3 is TGTGCCACCAGCAGACCGGGACACTACTCGGAGACCCAGTACTTC.

This chain's CDR3 is CASSLIRGQYF. The CDR3 DNA sequence: TGTGCCAGCAGCTTAATCCGAGGGCAGTACTTC. The rearrangement uses TRBV11-2 and TRBJ2-7, with D unclear. Germline V gene data show CDR1 as SGHAT and CDR2 as FQNNGV. V was pared by 2 bases and J by 9 bases, with 8 bases between. The CDR3 is 11 amino acids.

The rearrangement uses TRBV9 and TRBJ2-5, with 7 bases identical to TRBD2. Near its end, the DNA agrees better with TRBJ2-7, so the J call may be wrong. The CDR3 has 15 amino acids. Per the germline V gene, CDR1 is SGDLS and CDR2 is YYNGEE. CDR3 DNA sequence: TGTGCCAGCAGCGTAGGCGGGGGAGCCTTGTACGAGCAGTACTTC. Its protein product is CASSVGGGALYEQYF.

V and J are TRBV5-4 and TRBJ2-3; 7 bases align to TRBD2. This CDR3 comprises 14 residues. Germline values: CDR1 SGHNT, CDR2 YYREEE (reference sequence). Losses at the gene ends were 2 bases for V and 6 bases for J; bases not matched to a gene: 6. CDR3 in DNA: TGTGCCAGCAGCTTTGCGGGGGAGTGGGATACGCAGTATTTT. This translates into CASSFAGEWDTQYF.

This sequence joins TRBV30 and TRBJ1-5; D is undetermined. V was clipped by 3 bases and J by 0 bases, with 15 bases between them. Germline loops: CDR1 GTSNPN, CDR2 SVGIG (reference sequence). CDR3 length equals 16 residues. The CDR3 region has the DNA TGTGCCTGGAGCGTTGCTCGCGGCTATAGCAATCAGCCCCAGCATTTT. Encoded protein: CAWSVARGYSNQPQHF. Full variable domain (rest looked up from reference TRBV30 and TRBJ1-5): SQTIHQWPATLVQPVGSPLSLECTVEGTSNPNLYWYRQAAGRGLQLLFYSVGIGQISSEVPQNLSASRPQDRQFILSSKKLLLSDSGFYLCAWSVARGYSNQPQHFGDGTRLSIL.

The chain carries TRBV7-3 and TRBJ1-1; D remains ambiguous. CDR1 is SGHTA and CDR2 is FQGTGA in the germline V gene. V was clipped by 5 bases and J by 1 base, with 11 bases between them. The CDR3 extends over 14 amino acids. CDR3 DNA sequence: TGTGCCAGCAGCGTGGCCTCATCGAACACTGAAGCTTTCTTT. Translation: CASSVASSNTEAFF. The full variable domain, in which reference TRBV7-3 and TRBJ1-1 provide the parts outside the CDR3, is GAGVSQTPSNKVTEKGKYVELRCDPISGHTALYWYRQSLGQGPEFLIYFQGTGAADDSGLPNDRFFAVRPEGSVSTLKIQRTERGDSAVYLCASSVASSNTEAFFGQGTRLTVV.

The V and J genes are TRBV5-4 and TRBJ1-1, with D maybe TRBD1 (6 bases). Trimming left V 4 bases short and J 8 bases short, with 12 bases between. The CDR3 runs 12 residues. Germline CDR1 is SGHNT and CDR2 is YYREEE (reference sequence). The CDR3 DNA reads as TGTGCCAGCAGCCGCTCCGGGACAGAAGCTTTCTTT. Translation: CASSRSGTEAFF.

The chain is built from TRBV10-3 and TRBJ2-5, with 8 nucleotides matching TRBD2. This CDR3 is 15 amino acids long. The trim removed 3 bases at V and 5 bases at J, leaving 8 bases unmatched. Looked up from germline, CDR1 is ENHRY and CDR2 is SYGVKD. The CDR3: CAISESGGAFETQYF. The CDR3, as DNA: TGTGCCATCAGTGAATCCGGGGGGGCCTTTGAGACCCAGTACTTC.

This chain links TRBV4-1 with TRBJ2-5; D gene unclear. This CDR3 comprises 13 residues. V was shortened by 4 bases and J by 5 bases, with 11 bases between the two germline ends. Looked up from germline, CDR1 is MGHRA and CDR2 is YSYEKL. The CDR3, as DNA: TGCGCCAGCAGCCCCCTCCGAGGTGAGACCCAGTACTTC. Its translation is CASSPLRGETQYF.